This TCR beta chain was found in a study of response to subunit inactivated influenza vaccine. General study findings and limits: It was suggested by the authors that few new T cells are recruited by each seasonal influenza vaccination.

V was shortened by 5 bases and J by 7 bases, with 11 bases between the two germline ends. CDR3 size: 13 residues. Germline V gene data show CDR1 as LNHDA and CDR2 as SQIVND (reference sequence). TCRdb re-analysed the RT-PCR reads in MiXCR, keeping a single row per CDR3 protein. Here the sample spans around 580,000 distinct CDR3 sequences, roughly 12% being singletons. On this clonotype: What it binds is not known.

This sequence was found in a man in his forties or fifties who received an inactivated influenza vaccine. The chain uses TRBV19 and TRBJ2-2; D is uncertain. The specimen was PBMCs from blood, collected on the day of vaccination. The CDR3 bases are TGTGCCAGTAGTCCACTGGTCGGCGGGGAGCTGTTTTTT. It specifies CASSPLVGGELFF.